The clone carrying this T cell receptor (beta chain) has at least ten counts. What it binds is unknown. V lost 1 base to trimming and J lost 8 bases, with 8 bases between them. This CDR3 contains 12 residues. Germline values: CDR1 LGHDT, CDR2 YNNKEL (reference sequence). Each CDR3 protein is one row after TCRdb ran MiXCR on the multiplex PCR reads. This sample has about 200,000 distinct CDR3 sequences, with approximately 33% found just once. This entry is derived from a study of breast tumors, draining lymph nodes, adjacent tissues. Broader study findings: The data were judged consistent with most tumor T cells coming from lymph node and expanding in tumor. Compared with basal-like, luminal-like tumors shared significantly more repertoire with nontumor tissue. Tumor TCR diversity was below lymph nodes but above nontumor tissue.

The lymph nodes were axillary draining lymph nodes from breast cancer patients. Material for sequencing was axillary lymph node tissue. The source of this sequence is a female donor with breast cancer. Some clones in this sample may be carry-over from other donors' samples. V usage is TRBV3-1 and J usage is TRBJ1-2; D remains unclear. CDR3 DNA sequence: TGTGCCAGCAGCCAAGCAACTCGAGGCTACACCTTC. Protein: CASSQATRGYTF. Drawing the rest from reference TRBV3-1 and TRBJ1-2, the complete variable domain is DTAVSQTPKYLVTQMGNDKSIKCEQNLGHDTMYWYKQDSKKFLKIMFSYNNKELIINETVPNRFSPKSPDKAHLNLHINSLELGDSAVYFCASSQATRGYTFGSGTRLTVV.